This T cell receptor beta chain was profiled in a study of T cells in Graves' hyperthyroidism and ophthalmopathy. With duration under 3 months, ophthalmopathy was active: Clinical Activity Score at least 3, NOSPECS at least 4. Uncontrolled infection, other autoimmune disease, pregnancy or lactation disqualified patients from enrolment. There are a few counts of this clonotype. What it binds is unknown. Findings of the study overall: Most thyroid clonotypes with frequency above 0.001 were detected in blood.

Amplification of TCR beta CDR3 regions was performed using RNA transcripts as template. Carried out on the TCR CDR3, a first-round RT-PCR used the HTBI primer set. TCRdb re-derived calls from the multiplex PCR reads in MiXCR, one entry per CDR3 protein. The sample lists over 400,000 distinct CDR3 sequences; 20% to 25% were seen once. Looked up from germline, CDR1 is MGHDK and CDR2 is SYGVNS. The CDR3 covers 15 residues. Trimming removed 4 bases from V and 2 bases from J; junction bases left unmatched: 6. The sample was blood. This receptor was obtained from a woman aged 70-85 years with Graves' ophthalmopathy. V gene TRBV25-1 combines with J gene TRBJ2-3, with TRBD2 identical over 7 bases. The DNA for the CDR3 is TGTGCCAGCAGTGTGGGGGGGAGGCCCACAGATACGCAGTATTTT. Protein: CASSVGGRPTDTQYF.